A single T cell receptor (beta chain) is shown here with its context. The data derive from a study of response to subunit inactivated influenza vaccine. Each CDR3 protein is one row after TCRdb ran MiXCR on the RT-PCR reads. This table has 530,000 or so distinct CDR3 sequences, over 25% appearing once. V trimming: 1 base; J trimming: 5 bases; junction bases outside the gene matches: 5. The CDR3 spans 14 residues. Germline V gives CDR1 DFQATT, CDR2 SNEGSKA (reference sequence). The sequence derives from a man aged 45-65 years who received an inactivated influenza vaccine. This chain connects TRBV20-1 to TRBJ1-2, with 9 bases fitting TRBD1. The sequences come from CD4+ T cells sorted from PBMCs, collected about 5 days after vaccination. DNA for the CDR3: TGCAGTGCTAGAGGCTTCGACAGGGGGTATGGCTACACCTTC. Its translation is CSARGFDRGYGYTF.